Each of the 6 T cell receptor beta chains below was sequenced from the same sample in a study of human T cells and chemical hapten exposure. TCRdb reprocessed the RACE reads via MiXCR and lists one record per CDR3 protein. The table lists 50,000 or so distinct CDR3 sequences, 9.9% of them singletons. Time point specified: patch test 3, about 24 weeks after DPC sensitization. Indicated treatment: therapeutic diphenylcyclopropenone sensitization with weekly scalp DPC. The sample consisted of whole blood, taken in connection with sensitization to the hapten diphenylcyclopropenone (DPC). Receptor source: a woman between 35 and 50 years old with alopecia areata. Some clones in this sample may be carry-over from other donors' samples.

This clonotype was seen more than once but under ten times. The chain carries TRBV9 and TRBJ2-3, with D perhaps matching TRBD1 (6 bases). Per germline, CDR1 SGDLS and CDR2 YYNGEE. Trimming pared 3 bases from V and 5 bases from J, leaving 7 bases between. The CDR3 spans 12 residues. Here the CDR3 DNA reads TGTGCCAGCAGCGCGGACAGAGATACGCAGTATTTT. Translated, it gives CASSADRDTQYF.

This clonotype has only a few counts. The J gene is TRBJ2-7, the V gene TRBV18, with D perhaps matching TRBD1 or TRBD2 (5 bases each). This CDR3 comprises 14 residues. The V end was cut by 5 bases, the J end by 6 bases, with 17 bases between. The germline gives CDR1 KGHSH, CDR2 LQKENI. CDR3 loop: CASSTGAERGEQYF. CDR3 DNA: TGTGCCAGCTCAACCGGTGCGGAGAGGGGCGAGCAGTACTTC.

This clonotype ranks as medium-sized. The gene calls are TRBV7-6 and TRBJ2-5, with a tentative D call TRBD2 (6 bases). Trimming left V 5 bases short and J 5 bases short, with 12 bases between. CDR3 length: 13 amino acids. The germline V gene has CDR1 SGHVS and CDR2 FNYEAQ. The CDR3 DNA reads TGTGCCAGCAGCCGTGGGACTGCGGAGACCCAGTACTTC. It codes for CASSRGTAETQYF. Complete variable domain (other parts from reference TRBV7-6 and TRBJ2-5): GAGVSQSPRYKVTKRGQDVALRCDPISGHVSLYWYRQALGQGPEFLTYFNYEAQQDKSGLPNDRFSAERPEGSISTLTIQRTEQRDSAMYRCASSRGTAETQYFGPGTRLLVL.

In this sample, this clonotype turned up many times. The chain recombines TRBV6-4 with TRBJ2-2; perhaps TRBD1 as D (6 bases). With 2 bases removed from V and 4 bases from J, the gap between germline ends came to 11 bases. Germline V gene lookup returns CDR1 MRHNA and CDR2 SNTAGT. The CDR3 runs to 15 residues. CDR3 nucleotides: TGTGCCAGCAGTGACGGGCAGGGGAGCACCGGGGAGCTGTTTTTT. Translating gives CASSDGQGSTGELFF.

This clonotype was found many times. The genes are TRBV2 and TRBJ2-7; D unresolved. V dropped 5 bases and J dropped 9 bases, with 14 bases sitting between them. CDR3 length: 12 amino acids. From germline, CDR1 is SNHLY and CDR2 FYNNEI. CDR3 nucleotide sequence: TGTGCCAGCAGTACCGACGGAGTTGGGCAGTACTTC. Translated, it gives CASSTDGVGQYF.

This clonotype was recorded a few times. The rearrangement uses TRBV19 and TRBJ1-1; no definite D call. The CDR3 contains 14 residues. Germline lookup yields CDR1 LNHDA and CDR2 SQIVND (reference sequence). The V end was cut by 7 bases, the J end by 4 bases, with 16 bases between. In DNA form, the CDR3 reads TGTGCCAGTACTATTGGTCCCGGCGGCACTGAAGCTTTCTTT. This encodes CASTIGPGGTEAFF.